This TCR beta chain was profiled in a study of T-cell memory formation after mild COVID-19. The wider study: Across donors, TCR clusters were largely donor specific.

Note on this clonotype: Its antigen remains unknown.

Barcoded TCR alpha and TCR beta cDNA libraries with UMIs came from 5'RACE using constant-segment primers. A single record per CDR3 protein comes from TCRdb applying MiXCR to the 5' RACE reads. This table has 150,000 to 200,000 distinct CDR3 sequences, 15% to 20% appearing once. Broader study findings: Day 15 to 85 contractors were CD4/CD8 balanced; later expanders leaned CD4+. Memory sampled before infection contained some responding clones, suggesting cross-reactive memory joined.

Germline V gene sequence: CDR1 MNHEY, CDR2 SVGAGI. V shed 7 bases and J shed 3 bases, with 17 bases lying between them. This CDR3 has 15 residues. The V call is TRBV6-5, the J call TRBJ2-3; D call uncertain. This sequence was found in a man between 18 and 29 years old who had mild COVID-19 (a few samples of this study predate the infection). Cell type and time point are not known. Specimen: PBMCs or a T cell subset sorted from them (not recorded which). The CDR3: CASNEIAAGTDTQYF. CDR3 sequence (DNA): TGTGCCAGCAACGAAATCGCGGCCGGGACAGATACGCAGTATTTT.